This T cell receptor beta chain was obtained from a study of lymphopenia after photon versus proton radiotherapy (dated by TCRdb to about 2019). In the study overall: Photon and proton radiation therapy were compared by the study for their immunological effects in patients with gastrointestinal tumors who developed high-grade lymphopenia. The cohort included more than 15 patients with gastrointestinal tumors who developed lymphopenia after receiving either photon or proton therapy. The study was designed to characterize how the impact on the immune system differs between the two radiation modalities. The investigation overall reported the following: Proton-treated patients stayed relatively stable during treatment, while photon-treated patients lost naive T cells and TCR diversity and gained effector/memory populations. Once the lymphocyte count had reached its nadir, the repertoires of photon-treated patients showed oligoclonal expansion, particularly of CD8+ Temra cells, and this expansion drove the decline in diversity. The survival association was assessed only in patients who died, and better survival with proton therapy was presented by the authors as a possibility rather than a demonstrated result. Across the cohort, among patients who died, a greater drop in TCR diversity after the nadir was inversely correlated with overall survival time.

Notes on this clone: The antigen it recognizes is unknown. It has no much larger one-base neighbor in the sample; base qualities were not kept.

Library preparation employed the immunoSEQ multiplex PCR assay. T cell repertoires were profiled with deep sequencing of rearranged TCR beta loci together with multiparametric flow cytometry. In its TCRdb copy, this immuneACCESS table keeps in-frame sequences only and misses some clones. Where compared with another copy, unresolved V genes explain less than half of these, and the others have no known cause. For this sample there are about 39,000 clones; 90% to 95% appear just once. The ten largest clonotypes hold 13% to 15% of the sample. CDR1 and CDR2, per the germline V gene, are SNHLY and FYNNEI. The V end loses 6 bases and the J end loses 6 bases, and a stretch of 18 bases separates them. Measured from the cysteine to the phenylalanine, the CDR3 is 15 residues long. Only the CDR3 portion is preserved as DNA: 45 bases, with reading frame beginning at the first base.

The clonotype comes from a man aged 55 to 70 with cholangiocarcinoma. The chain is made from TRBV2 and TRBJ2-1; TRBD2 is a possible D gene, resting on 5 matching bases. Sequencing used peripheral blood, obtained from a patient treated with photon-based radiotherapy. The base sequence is TGTGCCAGCAGCTGGATGCGGGTGAATGGCAATGAGCAGTTCTTC. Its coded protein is CASSWMRVNGNEQFF.